These T cell receptor beta chains were read from a single sample in a study of cytomegalovirus exposure and HLA in healthy donors. TCRdb's table, derived via immunoSEQ multiplex PCR, lists solely in-frame clones and lacks some. The sample includes 150,000 to 200,000 clones, around nine tenths of them seen just once. Sequenced sample: PBMCs. The receptors shown here come from a woman in her late teens or twenties in good health and CMV-seronegative. CDR3s include the opening cysteine and the closing phenylalanine or tryptophan. Each record gives: clone size, J gene, V gene, D gene, CDR3 protein, CDR3 DNA. A D gene is named only where the DNA matches it firmly. Clone sizes are given selectively: once, few, many, or a class where the clone is expanded.

few,TRBJ2-1,TRBV2,.,CASRRGGSSYNEQFF,TGTGCCAGCAGGAGGGGGGGGAGCTCCTACAATGAGCAGTTCTTC
many,TRBJ1-2,TRBV30,.,CAWRSWAGTFYGYTF,TGTGCCTGGAGGAGCTGGGCAGGGACTTTCTATGGCTACACCTTC
.,TRBJ1-4,TRBV21-1,.,CASSWNRDDEKLFF,TGTGCCAGCAGCTGGAACAGGGACGATGAAAAACTGTTTTTT
.,TRBJ2-3,TRBV29-1,TRBD1,CSAVTGDTQYF,TGCAGCGCGGTGACAGGGGATACGCAGTATTTT
.,TRBJ2-5,TRBV5-1,TRBD1,CASSLGDSGTQYF,TGCGCCAGCAGCTTGGGGGACAGCGGGACCCAGTACTTC
.,TRBJ2-2,TRBV7-2,TRBD2,CASRREGTSRAGELFF,TGTGCCAGCAGACGAGAGGGGACTAGTCGTGCCGGGGAGCTGTTTTTT
.,TRBJ1-1,TRBV4-1,.,CASSQDRQANTEAFF,TGCGCCAGCAGCCAAGATCGGCAGGCGAACACTGAAGCTTTCTTT
.,TRBJ1-5,TRBV30,.,CAWSIQGNQPQHF,TGTGCCTGGAGTATTCAGGGGAATCAGCCCCAGCATTTT
.,TRBJ2-2,TRBV6-5,TRBD1,CASSYARGLTGELFF,TGTGCCAGCAGTTACGCCAGGGGGTTGACCGGGGAGCTGTTTTTT
once,TRBJ1-2,TRBV19,.,CASSPQVGYGYTF,TGTGCCAGTAGTCCGCAGGTGGGCTATGGCTACACCTTC
.,TRBJ2-1,TRBV7-9,.,CASSPKLTAGGPSYNEQFF,TGTGCCAGCAGCCCAAAACTCACTGCGGGTGGCCCCTCCTACAATGAGCAGTTCTTC
.,TRBJ2-2,TRBV6-5,.,CASRRIQAGELFF,TGTGCCAGCAGGCGCATCCAGGCCGGGGAGCTGTTTTTT
.,TRBJ2-7,TRBV10-3,TRBD2,CAIRSSILAGVYEQYF,TGTGCCATCAGGTCATCTATACTAGCGGGGGTTTACGAGCAGTACTTC
.,TRBJ1-1,TRBV10-1,.,CASSDFPGGSTEAFF,TGCGCCAGCAGTGACTTTCCAGGAGGGAGTACTGAAGCTTTCTTT
.,TRBJ2-7,TRBV30,.,CAWRRTGSYEQYF,TGTGCCTGGAGACGGACTGGATCCTACGAGCAGTACTTC
.,TRBJ1-1,TRBV18,.,CASSPPAGMNTEAFF,TGTGCCAGCTCACCACCGGCGGGGATGAACACTGAAGCTTTCTTT
.,TRBJ2-2,TRBV5-1,TRBD1,CASSLRDRGRELFF,TGCGCCAGCAGCTTAAGGGACAGGGGTCGGGAGCTGTTTTTT
.,TRBJ1-1,TRBV4-1,TRBD1,CASSQGTGWDTEAFF,TGCGCCAGCAGCCAAGGGACAGGGTGGGACACTGAAGCTTTCTTT
.,TRBJ1-2,TRBV27,.,CASSSYDRRQGYTF,TGTGCCAGCAGTTCCTACGACAGGCGTCAAGGCTACACCTTC
.,TRBJ2-7,TRBV6-1,TRBD1,CASSYGTGGGEQYF,TGTGCCAGCAGTTATGGGACAGGGGGCGGCGAGCAGTACTTC
once,TRBJ1-1,TRBV20-1,.,CSAAVNTEAFF,TGCAGTGCGGCGGTGAACACTGAAGCTTTCTTT
.,TRBJ1-5,TRBV4-1,.,CASSQESGGSGQPQHF,TGCGCCAGCAGCCAAGAATCGGGAGGTAGTGGTCAGCCCCAGCATTTT
.,TRBJ2-7,TRBV4-3,TRBD1,CASSQVQGSEQYF,TGCGCCAGCAGCCAAGTACAGGGGAGCGAGCAGTACTTC
.,TRBJ2-5,TRBV7-9,TRBD1,CAGKRTGGAQETQYF,TGTGCCGGAAAAAGGACAGGGGGTGCCCAAGAGACCCAGTACTTC
.,TRBJ2-3,TRBV30,TRBD1,CASGTGGSDTQYF,TGTGCCTCCGGGACAGGGGGCTCTGATACGCAGTATTTT
.,TRBJ2-7,TRBV28,.,CASSWGRSVGYEQYF,TGTGCCAGCAGTTGGGGGCGTTCGGTAGGCTACGAGCAGTACTTC
.,TRBJ2-1,TRBV7-3,TRBD2,CASSLLGLAGDNEQFF,TGTGCCAGCAGCTTACTTGGCCTAGCGGGAGACAATGAGCAGTTCTTC
.,TRBJ2-1,TRBV4-1,TRBD1,CASSLGTGMLNEQFF,TGCGCCAGCAGCCTAGGGACAGGGATGCTCAATGAGCAGTTCTTC
.,TRBJ2-3,TRBV2,TRBD2,CASNLATSGGLF,TGTGCCAGCAACCTTGCGACTAGCGGGGGCCTTTTT
.,TRBJ2-2,TRBV5-1,TRBD1,CASSLADRTGGVGELFF,TGCGCCAGCAGCTTGGCCGATCGGACAGGGGGGGTCGGGGAGCTGTTTTTT
.,TRBJ2-7,TRBV27,TRBD1,CASVDRVWNEQYF,TGTGCCAGCGTCGACAGGGTTTGGAACGAGCAGTACTTC
.,TRBJ2-5,TRBV4-2,TRBD2,CASSQGQAGGETQYF,TGTGCCAGCAGCCAAGGCCAAGCGGGAGGAGAGACCCAGTACTTC